This is a list of T cell receptor beta chains from one sample in a study of brain T cells in children with intractable seizures. Libraries were prepared by immunoSEQ multiplex PCR; TCRdb keeps only in-frame clonotypes and omits some of them. The data contain 110,000 or so clones, 94% of them singletons. Sequenced here: peripheral blood, sampled at surgery. These receptors were taken from a boy younger than two with hemimegalencephaly and intractable seizures. Both conserved end residues are part of each CDR3. The order of the fields is J gene, CDR3 length, V gene, D gene, clone size, CDR3 DNA, CDR3 protein. A D gene is named only where the DNA matches it firmly. Size is omitted from some rows. Given values are once, few, many or a class for expanded clones.

TRBJ2-1	15	TRBV9	TRBD2	.	TGTGCCAGCAGCGTAGGGCGGGAGAGGTACAATGAGCAGTTCTTC	CASSVGRERYNEQFF
TRBJ1-4	16	TRBV4-3	.	.	TGCGCCAGCAGCCAGCACCGGGACGCAATTAATGAAAAACTGTTTTTT	CASSQHRDAINEKLFF
TRBJ2-5	14	TRBV5-4	TRBD2	.	TGTGCCAGCAGTACCGGGACTAGGAAAGAGACCCAGTACTTC	CASSTGTRKETQYF
TRBJ1-2	15	TRBV7-9	.	.	TGTGCCAGCAGCCCCCCAGCGGGGTCTAACTATGGCTACACCTTC	CASSPPAGSNYGYTF
TRBJ1-2	14	TRBV2	TRBD1	.	TGTGCCAGCAGTCGTCAGGGGGCCGAGTATGGCTACACCTTC	CASSRQGAEYGYTF
TRBJ2-1	17	TRBV7-6	.	.	TGTGCCAGCAGCTTAAACCGTATCGCTAGCGACCACAATGAGCAGTTCTTC	CASSLNRIASDHNEQFF
TRBJ2-3	12	TRBV6-2/TRBV6-3	.	.	TGTGCCAGCAGCCCCACTAGAGACACGCAGTATTTT	CASSPTRDTQYF
TRBJ2-5	16	TRBV5-1	.	.	TGCGCCAGCCGCCGATCCTCGACAGGAAACCAAGAGACCCAGTACTTC	CASRRSSTGNQETQYF
TRBJ2-3	14	TRBV28	TRBD1	.	TGTGCCAGCACCACACAGGGGTTCGCAGATACGCAGTATTTT	CASTTQGFADTQYF
TRBJ2-7	13	TRBV29-1	.	.	TGCAGCCCCGAAGGCGGGGGCGAATACGAGCAGTACTTC	CSPEGGGEYEQYF
TRBJ2-2	17	TRBV5-3	.	.	TGTGCCAGAAGCCCCCCCCGGGGACACGCGAACACCGGGGAGCTGTTTTTT	CARSPPRGHANTGELFF
TRBJ1-1	14	TRBV28	.	.	TGTGCCAGCAGCGGGGGGGCCTTGAACACTGAAGCTTTCTTT	CASSGGALNTEAFF
TRBJ1-6	16	TRBV5-4	.	.	TGTGCCAGCAGCAAGGGCCAAATCTCCTATAATTCACCCCTCCACTTT	CASSKGQISYNSPLHF
TRBJ2-7	15	TRBV2	TRBD2	.	TGTGCCAGCAGGGTACTAGCGGGGGACTCCTACGAGCAGTACTTC	CASRVLAGDSYEQYF
TRBJ2-1	14	TRBV5-1	TRBD1	.	TGCGCCAGCAGCCCCGGACAGGGCCGCGGTGAGCAGTTCTTC	CASSPGQGRGEQFF
TRBJ1-2	15	TRBV4-1	.	.	TGCGCCAGCAGCCAAGATCCCGCAGGGAGGAGTGGCTACACCTTC	CASSQDPAGRSGYTF
TRBJ2-7	15	TRBV5-1	TRBD2	.	TGCGCCAGCAGCTTCCTCAATCGGGAGGGCTACGAGCAGTACTTC	CASSFLNREGYEQYF
TRBJ2-7	11	TRBV27	.	.	TGTGCCAGCAGTTGGGGGTACGAGCAGTACTTC	CASSWGYEQYF
TRBJ1-4	14	TRBV29-1	TRBD1	.	TGCAGCGTTAAGAGGGGGACAGGGGACGAAAAACTGTTTTTT	CSVKRGTGDEKLFF
TRBJ2-7	14	TRBV18	.	once	TGTGCCAGCTCATTAGGGGGAAAAGCAAGAGAGCAGTACTTC	CASSLGGKAREQYF
TRBJ2-7	13	TRBV9	.	.	TGTGCCAGCAGCGTAGACAGCAGCTACGAGCAGTACTTC	CASSVDSSYEQYF
TRBJ2-1	15	TRBV19	TRBD2	.	TGTGCCAGTGGGGGGGGAAGGAGCTCCTACAATGAGCAGTTCTTC	CASGGGRSSYNEQFF
TRBJ2-1	13	TRBV19	.	.	TGTGCCAGTAGTACCGAAAGGGGGAATGAGCAGTTCTTC	CASSTERGNEQFF
TRBJ2-7	13	TRBV2	.	.	TGTGCCACAAAGGGGACTGTCGGGAAAGAGCAGTACTTC	CATKGTVGKEQYF
TRBJ2-7	13	TRBV5-1	TRBD1	.	TGCGCCAGCAGCCGACAGGGGAACAACGAGCAGTACTTC	CASSRQGNNEQYF
TRBJ2-1	15	TRBV7-2	.	once	TGTGCCAGCAGCTTCGCGGGCGGGGCCTACAATGAGCAGTTCTTC	CASSFAGGAYNEQFF
TRBJ2-1	16	TRBV18	TRBD2	.	TGTGCCAGTCGTCGACTAGCGGGAGGCCCTACGAATGAGCAGTTCTTC	CASRRLAGGPTNEQFF
TRBJ2-2	14	TRBV9	.	.	TGTGCCAGCACGGGCGGGGACGCTACCGGGGAGCTGTTTTTT	CASTGGDATGELFF
TRBJ2-1	15	TRBV2	.	.	TGTGCCAGCAGTGAGCTGGGCGGGACCCGGGGTGAGCAGTTCTTC	CASSELGGTRGEQFF
TRBJ2-3	14	TRBV5-6	.	.	TGTGCCAGCAGCTTACTTGGTAGCACAGATACGCAGTATTTT	CASSLLGSTDTQYF
TRBJ1-2	16	TRBV7-2	TRBD1	.	TGTGCCAGCAGCTCCCGGAGACAGGGCAACAACTATGGCTACACCTTC	CASSSRRQGNNYGYTF
TRBJ2-3	17	TRBV10-3	TRBD2	.	TGTGCCATCAGTGAGTCTCCGACTAGCGGGAGCGCAGATACGCAGTATTTT	CAISESPTSGSADTQYF
TRBJ1-1	15	TRBV6-5	TRBD1	.	TGTGCCAGCAGTCGGACAGGGTCAGGGAACACTGAAGCTTTCTTT	CASSRTGSGNTEAFF
TRBJ1-4	14	TRBV28	TRBD1	.	TGTGCCAGCAGTCCTTGGGACAGGGACGAAAAACTGTTTTTT	CASSPWDRDEKLFF
TRBJ2-1	15	TRBV29-1	TRBD2	once	TGCAGCGTTGGGGGAGGGGTGAATTCCTACAATGAGCAGTTCTTC	CSVGGGVNSYNEQFF
TRBJ2-7	12	TRBV6-5	TRBD2	.	TGTGCCAGCAGCCCGCCGGGGGGCGAGCAGTACTTC	CASSPPGGEQYF
TRBJ1-5	13	TRBV7-3	.	.	TGTGCCAGCAGCTTATATGGGGCGGGGGCCCAGCATTTT	CASSLYGAGAQHF
TRBJ2-1	19	TRBV5-1	TRBD2	once	TGCGCCAGCACCACCCGGACTAGCCTAACGACAGTCTCCTACAATGAGCAGTTCTTC	CASTTRTSLTTVSYNEQFF
TRBJ1-5	16	TRBV28	TRBD1	.	TGTGCCAGCAGTTTAAGTGGGACAGGAAGCAATCAGCCCCAGCATTTT	CASSLSGTGSNQPQHF
TRBJ2-7	16	TRBV5-6	TRBD2	.	TGTGCCAGCAGCTTGTTCGGTACGGGAGGTTACTACGAGCAGTACTTC	CASSLFGTGGYYEQYF
TRBJ1-2	14	TRBV28	.	.	TGTGCCAGCAGTGCTCTGTCAGAGGGCTATGGCTACACCTTC	CASSALSEGYGYTF
TRBJ2-1	12	TRBV3-1/TRBV3-2	.	.	TGTGCCAGCAGGGGGGACTACAATGAGCAGTTCTTC	CASRGDYNEQFF
TRBJ2-1	16	TRBV7-9	TRBD1	.	TGTGCCAGCAGCTCCCCCACAGGGGTGCCCCCGAATGAGCAGTTCTTC	CASSSPTGVPPNEQFF
TRBJ2-1	12	TRBV10-3	.	once	TGTGCCATCAGTGAAGGAATCAATGAGCAGTTCTTC	CAISEGINEQFF
TRBJ2-7	13	TRBV3-1/TRBV3-2	.	.	TGTGCCAGCAGCCAAGTCCGAGAGTCTGAGCAGTACTTC	CASSQVRESEQYF
TRBJ2-3	17	TRBV11-2	.	.	TGTGCCAGCAGCTTACGGTCGTGGAGTGGTTCTACAGATACGCAGTATTTT	CASSLRSWSGSTDTQYF
TRBJ1-2	13	TRBV6-1	.	.	TGTGCCAGCAGTGAGAGGGGCGGCTATGGCTACACCTTC	CASSERGGYGYTF
TRBJ2-2	15	TRBV3-1/TRBV3-2	.	.	TGTGCCAGCAGCCAAGACCCCTTTGGGTCCGGGGAGCTGTTTTTT	CASSQDPFGSGELFF
TRBJ1-1	11	TRBV18	.	.	TGTGCCAGCTCACCGGGAGGTGAAGCTTTCTTT	CASSPGGEAFF
TRBJ2-1	17	TRBV28	.	.	TGTGCCAGCACCCCCCATATGGGAGTGGCCTACTACAATGAGCAGTTCTTC	CASTPHMGVAYYNEQFF
TRBJ2-3	15	TRBV15	TRBD1	.	TGTGCCACCAGGCGACAGGGGGCGCCGACAGATACGCAGTATTTT	CATRRQGAPTDTQYF
TRBJ1-5	14	TRBV5-1	.	.	TGCGCCAGCAGAATCGGACGGCTGAATCAGCCCCAGCATTTT	CASRIGRLNQPQHF
TRBJ2-5	14	TRBV5-1	TRBD1	.	TGCGCCAGCAGCAAAGGGGGCCCCGGAGAGACCCAGTACTTC	CASSKGGPGETQYF
TRBJ2-1	15	TRBV28	TRBD1	.	TGTGCCAGCAGTTTGGTCAGGGGGCTAAAGGATGAGCAGTTCTTC	CASSLVRGLKDEQFF
TRBJ2-5	13	TRBV18	.	.	TGTGCCAGCTCACCCCGGGCTCAAGAGACCCAGTACTTC	CASSPRAQETQYF
TRBJ1-2	13	TRBV7-8	.	.	TGTGCCAGCAGCTTAGACCCCAACTATGGCTACACCTTC	CASSLDPNYGYTF
TRBJ2-3	16	TRBV15	TRBD1	.	TGTGCCACGCGGTCGAACAGGGGGTATGGCACAGATACGCAGTATTTT	CATRSNRGYGTDTQYF
TRBJ1-4	15	TRBV5-1	.	.	TGCGCCAGCAGACTTACAGGGACGGCTAATGAAAAACTGTTTTTT	CASRLTGTANEKLFF